This T cell receptor beta chain was captured in a study of blood T cell repertoires in COVID-19. For the study at large: T cells, B-cell-depleted T cells, or PBMCs provided the cDNA or gDNA that served as material.

The germline V gene has CDR1 SGHKS and CDR2 YYEKEE (reference sequence). Trimming removed 0 bases at V and 7 bases at J, with 11 bases between. The CDR3 runs 14 residues. Two negative PCRs, clearance, or symptom resolution were required of recovered Cohort 3 donors. Sequenced by immunoSEQ multiplex PCR; TCRdb stores in-frame clones only, minus some. The table lists more than 300,000 clones, more than 70% of them singletons. The sequence was collected from a woman aged 18-29 years who had recovered from COVID-19. The sequencing input was PBMCs or T cells enriched from blood (not recorded which). V usage is TRBV5-5 and J usage is TRBJ1-5; D gene unclear. The CDR3: CASSLVGSGQPQHF. CDR3 in DNA: TGTGCCAGCAGCTTGGTTGGGTCGGGGCAGCCCCAGCATTTT.